This T cell receptor beta chain was identified during a study of PD-L1 blockade in urothelial cancer. Turning to the study itself: Specimens of blood held a median count of approximately 150,000 T cells.

On this clone: The antigen is unknown.

The CDR3 sequence is 15 residues long. From germline, CDR1 is MNHNS and CDR2 SASEGT. V trimming: 0 bases; J trimming: 10 bases; junction bases outside the gene matches: 9. Findings and limits, study-wide: Below-median pretreatment blood TCR clonality predicted better survival.

TCRdb's copy holds only in-frame clones and misses some; the assay was immunoSEQ multiplex PCR. The data show 90,000 to 120,000 clones, under 85% seen once. The sequence was collected from a man aged 45-65 years with urothelial cancer. The chain has TRBV6-1 and TRBJ1-1, with 9 bases identical to TRBD1. The sample in question was PBMCs, obtained around atezolizumab (anti-PD-L1) treatment. The CDR3 here is CASSEAPGQGTGAFF. As DNA, the CDR3 is TGTGCCAGCAGTGAAGCGCCGGGACAGGGAACAGGAGCTTTCTTT.